Listed below are T cell receptor beta chains from one sample, sequenced in a study of T-cell memory formation after mild COVID-19. In TCRdb, the 5' RACE reads were re-called with MiXCR into one record per CDR3 protein. The profile covers roughly 600,000 distinct CDR3 sequences, with around 17% appearing a single time and 12% taken by the ten largest. Sequencing was done on a sample of PBMCs or a T cell subset sorted from them (not recorded which). These receptor sequences come from an adult woman who had mild COVID-19 (a few samples of this study predate the infection). Cell type and time point are not known. The CDR3 runs from the conserved cysteine through the conserved F or W. D genes are given only for firm matches. The listing skips clone size in some rows; elsewhere it reads once, few, many or a size class.

CDR3nt: TGTGCCAGCAGTTTCATACTAGCGGGAGGGGAGACCCAGTACTTC
CDR3aa: CASSFILAGGETQYF
abundance: NA
v_gene: TRBV12-3/TRBV12-4
d_gene: TRBD2
j_gene: TRBJ2-5

CDR3nt: TGCGCCAGCAGCTCCCGGGGGTTGAACTCCTACGAGCAGTACTTC
CDR3aa: CASSSRGLNSYEQYF
abundance: few
v_gene: TRBV5-1
d_gene: NA
j_gene: TRBJ2-7

CDR3nt: TGCGCCAGCAGCTGGGGGATCGAAGGTTTGAACACTGAAGCTTTCTTT
CDR3aa: CASSWGIEGLNTEAFF
abundance: few
v_gene: TRBV5-1
d_gene: NA
j_gene: TRBJ1-1

CDR3nt: TGCAGCGTTGAAGCGCTGTCCGGGACAGTTGTAGATACGCAGTATTTT
CDR3aa: CSVEALSGTVVDTQYF
abundance: NA
v_gene: TRBV29-1
d_gene: TRBD1
j_gene: TRBJ2-3

CDR3nt: TGTGCCAGCAGTGAAAGGCCTAACCTATGGGGCACTGAAGCTTTCTTT
CDR3aa: CASSERPNLWGTEAFF
abundance: few
v_gene: TRBV2
d_gene: NA
j_gene: TRBJ1-1

CDR3nt: TGTGCCAGCAGGAATCAAGATACGCAGTATTTT
CDR3aa: CASRNQDTQYF
abundance: NA
v_gene: TRBV12-3/TRBV12-4
d_gene: NA
j_gene: TRBJ2-3

CDR3nt: TGTGCCAGCTCACATGAGGGGCTCGCTGGGGCCAACGTCCTGACTTTC
CDR3aa: CASSHEGLAGANVLTF
abundance: NA
v_gene: TRBV18
d_gene: NA
j_gene: TRBJ2-6

CDR3nt: TGTGCCAGCAGCTTAGCTCCCGGGGACAGAACGATGAACACTGAAGCTTTCTTT
CDR3aa: CASSLAPGDRTMNTEAFF
abundance: few
v_gene: TRBV7-9
d_gene: TRBD1
j_gene: TRBJ1-1

CDR3nt: TGTGCCAGCAGCGTAGGGGAGGTGCAGTTCTTC
CDR3aa: CASSVGEVQFF
abundance: NA
v_gene: TRBV9
d_gene: NA
j_gene: TRBJ2-1

CDR3nt: TGTGCCAGCAGCTCTAGACAGGGGGCGCCGCGGCACTACAATGAGCAGTTCTTC
CDR3aa: CASSSRQGAPRHYNEQFF
abundance: few
v_gene: TRBV7-6
d_gene: TRBD1
j_gene: TRBJ2-1

CDR3nt: TGCGCCAGCAGCTCGACTAACCCAGATACGCAGTATTTT
CDR3aa: CASSSTNPDTQYF
abundance: few
v_gene: TRBV5-1
d_gene: NA
j_gene: TRBJ2-3

CDR3nt: TGTGCCAGCAGCCCTCGAGGGACGAACGAGCAGTACTTC
CDR3aa: CASSPRGTNEQYF
abundance: few
v_gene: TRBV7-2
d_gene: NA
j_gene: TRBJ2-7

CDR3nt: TGTGCCACCAGTGATTACCGGGACAGGGGCAATCAGCCCCAGCATTTT
CDR3aa: CATSDYRDRGNQPQHF
abundance: few
v_gene: TRBV24-1
d_gene: TRBD1
j_gene: TRBJ1-5

CDR3nt: TGTGCCAGCAGCTTGTGCCCGGCGGGGAGGAACGAGCAGTACTTC
CDR3aa: CASSLCPAGRNEQYF
abundance: NA
v_gene: TRBV5-5
d_gene: NA
j_gene: TRBJ2-7

CDR3nt: TGTGCCAGCAGTTTTGCAGGACACGACATTCAGTACTTC
CDR3aa: CASSFAGHDIQYF
abundance: few
v_gene: TRBV12-3/TRBV12-4
d_gene: NA
j_gene: TRBJ2-4

CDR3nt: TGTGCCAGCAGCCGATCTAGCGGGACGGGGGGCGAGCAGTACTTC
CDR3aa: CASSRSSGTGGEQYF
abundance: NA
v_gene: TRBV7-2
d_gene: TRBD2
j_gene: TRBJ2-7

CDR3nt: TGTGCCAGCAGCTTGGATAGCGGGAGGTCCTACGAGCAGTACTTC
CDR3aa: CASSLDSGRSYEQYF
abundance: NA
v_gene: TRBV7-2
d_gene: TRBD2
j_gene: TRBJ2-7

CDR3nt: TGTGCCAGCCGCGAAGAGGGGGAACGGCCCCAGCATTTT
CDR3aa: CASREEGERPQHF
abundance: few
v_gene: TRBV7-8
d_gene: NA
j_gene: TRBJ1-5

CDR3nt: TGTGCCAGCAGTGAATGGGGGCTAGACACTATGGGCACTGAAGCTTTCTTT
CDR3aa: CASSEWGLDTMGTEAFF
abundance: NA
v_gene: TRBV2
d_gene: NA
j_gene: TRBJ1-1

CDR3nt: TGTGCCAGCAGCTGGGCAGCCCGCACAGATACGCAGTATTTT
CDR3aa: CASSWAARTDTQYF
abundance: NA
v_gene: TRBV5-4
d_gene: NA
j_gene: TRBJ2-3

CDR3nt: TGTGCCAGCAAGCGGGAGGGAAACTACAATGAGCAGTTCTTC
CDR3aa: CASKREGNYNEQFF
abundance: NA
v_gene: TRBV7-9
d_gene: TRBD2
j_gene: TRBJ2-1

CDR3nt: TGTGCCAGCAGCGACATGGGACTAGCGGGGGGGCGGTTAGAGACCCAGTACTTC
CDR3aa: CASSDMGLAGGRLETQYF
abundance: NA
v_gene: TRBV5-4
d_gene: TRBD2
j_gene: TRBJ2-5

CDR3nt: TGTGCCAGCAGCTTATCGGCGGCGGGAGGAATCGCAGATACGCAGTATTTT
CDR3aa: CASSLSAAGGIADTQYF
abundance: few
v_gene: TRBV7-6
d_gene: TRBD2
j_gene: TRBJ2-3

CDR3nt: TGTGCCAGCAGCTTGGGACTCCTGACTTCCAATGAGCAGTTCTTC
CDR3aa: CASSLGLLTSNEQFF
abundance: few
v_gene: TRBV11-3
d_gene: NA
j_gene: TRBJ2-1

CDR3nt: TGCAGCGTTCATTTGGGAGGCGCTGAAGCTTTCTTT
CDR3aa: CSVHLGGAEAFF
abundance: NA
v_gene: TRBV29-1
d_gene: NA
j_gene: TRBJ1-1

CDR3nt: TGTGCCAGCAGCGCCGACACGGGACAGCGCGAGCAGTACTTC
CDR3aa: CASSADTGQREQYF
abundance: NA
v_gene: TRBV5-4
d_gene: TRBD1
j_gene: TRBJ2-7

CDR3nt: TGTGCCAGCAGTTTAGACGTCGGGAGCCTCCAGGCAGATACGCAGTATTTT
CDR3aa: CASSLDVGSLQADTQYF
abundance: NA
v_gene: TRBV12-3/TRBV12-4
d_gene: NA
j_gene: TRBJ2-3

CDR3nt: TGTGCCACCGCGGGGGGCCTGCCTATCACCGGGGAGCTGTTTTTT
CDR3aa: CATAGGLPITGELFF
abundance: NA
v_gene: TRBV6-5
d_gene: TRBD2
j_gene: TRBJ2-2

CDR3nt: TGTGCCAGTAGTACCCTGGACAGCCGACTGAGGGAGCAGTACTTC
CDR3aa: CASSTLDSRLREQYF
abundance: NA
v_gene: TRBV19
d_gene: NA
j_gene: TRBJ2-7

CDR3nt: TGTGCCAGCAGCGCCCGAGGGGATTTCACTGAAGCTTTCTTT
CDR3aa: CASSARGDFTEAFF
abundance: NA
v_gene: TRBV9
d_gene: NA
j_gene: TRBJ1-1

CDR3nt: TGTGCCAGCAGCTCCTCACAGGGGGAGTTGACTGAAGCTTTCTTT
CDR3aa: CASSSSQGELTEAFF
abundance: NA
v_gene: TRBV7-8
d_gene: TRBD1
j_gene: TRBJ1-1

CDR3nt: TGTGCCAGCACCCCTTGGGAACAAGAGACCCAGTACTTC
CDR3aa: CASTPWEQETQYF
abundance: NA
v_gene: TRBV7-7
d_gene: NA
j_gene: TRBJ2-5

CDR3nt: TGCGCCAGCGGAGGGTCGGAGAACACTGAAGCTTTCTTT
CDR3aa: CASGGSENTEAFF
abundance: few
v_gene: TRBV4-1
d_gene: NA
j_gene: TRBJ1-1

CDR3nt: TGTGCCAGCAGCCTTGCCCCGGGACAGGGCCAAGAGACCCAGTACTTC
CDR3aa: CASSLAPGQGQETQYF
abundance: NA
v_gene: TRBV7-9
d_gene: TRBD1
j_gene: TRBJ2-5

CDR3nt: TGTGCCAGTAGGCGCCCAGCGGGTAGCTCCTACAATGAGCAGTTCTTC
CDR3aa: CASRRPAGSSYNEQFF
abundance: NA
v_gene: TRBV19
d_gene: NA
j_gene: TRBJ2-1

CDR3nt: TGCGCCAGCAGCTTGATGGTTGGTCGGGGACAGGAGACCCAGTACTTC
CDR3aa: CASSLMVGRGQETQYF
abundance: NA
v_gene: TRBV5-1
d_gene: TRBD1
j_gene: TRBJ2-5